The 11 T cell receptor beta chains below all came from one sample that was sequenced in a study of Graves' ophthalmopathy and Graves' hyperthyroidism. From RNA, the CDR3 regions of TCR beta chains were amplified and sequenced. The library came from an HTBI-primed first-round RT-PCR and a second-round multiplex PCR. TCRdb reanalysed the multiplex PCR reads using MiXCR and keeps one entry per CDR3 protein. The sample records around 43,000 distinct CDR3 sequences, roughly half being singletons. The sample was peripheral blood. These receptors all come from an adult man with Graves' ophthalmopathy.

The chain links TRBV20-1 to TRBJ2-5; maybe TRBD1 (8 bases). The germline V gene encodes CDR1 DFQATT and CDR2 SNEGSKA (reference sequence). The CDR3 sequence is 16 residues long. The V end was cut by 5 bases, the J end by 5 bases, with 24 bases between. The CDR3 is CSADRTGLMGGETQYF. Here the CDR3 DNA reads TGCAGTGCTGATCGGACAGGGCTGATGGGAGGGGAGACCCAGTACTTC.

This clonotype was seen many times. The chain has TRBV20-1 and TRBJ2-2; D possibly corresponds to TRBD1 (5 bases). Trimming took off 0 bases at V and 5 bases at J, with 16 bases between the two ends. The CDR3 consists of 16 residues. Germline V gene sequence: CDR1 DFQATT, CDR2 SNEGSKA (reference sequence). CDR3 residues: CSARDLGVGETGELFF. The CDR3 DNA reads TGCAGTGCTAGAGATCTGGGTGTAGGGGAAACCGGGGAGCTGTTTTTT.

This chain uses TRBV19 with TRBJ2-1; TRBD2 matches 7 bases. After removal of 8 bases from V and 2 bases from J, the junction contained 12 bases not matched to a gene. The V gene's germline CDR1 is LNHDA and CDR2 SQIVND (reference sequence). This CDR3 has 16 residues. DNA for the CDR3: TGTGCCAGTGCGACCGGGACTACCCGACCCTACAATGAGCAGTTCTTC. It yields the protein CASATGTTRPYNEQFF.

The chain uses TRBV19 and TRBJ1-5, with D perhaps TRBD1 (5 bases). Trimming cost V 4 bases and J 10 bases, with 14 bases left between them. Germline V gene sequence: CDR1 LNHDA, CDR2 SQIVND (reference sequence). The CDR3 contains 13 residues. As DNA, the CDR3 is TGTGCCAGTAGTAGGGGACCATTTCTCCCCCAGCATTTT. Protein product: CASSRGPFLPQHF.

There are many counts of this clonotype. This rearrangement joins TRBV7-3 to TRBJ2-2; 10 nucleotides agree with TRBD2. Per germline, CDR1 SGHTA and CDR2 FQGTGA. The CDR3 runs 17 residues. V dropped 5 bases and J dropped 3; count of bases not matched to a gene: 9. CDR3 sequence: CASSPAGTSAYTGELFF. The CDR3 DNA reads TGTGCCAGCAGCCCTGCCGGGACTAGCGCCTACACCGGGGAGCTGTTTTTT.

J is TRBJ2-7 and V is TRBV4-3; D not certain. Germline CDR1 is LGHNA and CDR2 is YSLEER. V lost 0 bases, J lost 4 bases, and 10 bases lay in between. The CDR3 loop spans 14 amino acids. The CDR3 loop is CASSQDTGAYEQYV. The CDR3 nucleotides are TGCGCCAGCAGCCAAGATACTGGAGCGTACGAGCAGTACGTC.

The J gene is TRBJ2-1, the V gene TRBV15; 7 bases fit TRBD2. From germline, CDR1 is LNHNV and CDR2 YYDKDF (reference sequence). V was clipped by 0 bases and J by 6 bases; unmatched bases: 20. The CDR3 has 20 residues. The CDR3 loop is CATSRDVGDPNLAGLNEQFF. The DNA of the CDR3 is TGTGCCACCAGCAGAGATGTCGGGGATCCCAACTTAGCGGGCCTCAATGAGCAGTTCTTC.

This chain joins TRBV2 and TRBJ1-1; no clear D gene. Trimming shortened V by 2 bases and J by 7 bases, and 5 bases separated the two germline ends. The CDR3 spans 11 residues. Germline V CDR1 and CDR2: SNHLY, FYNNEI. The CDR3 region is CASSETSEAFF. CDR3 sequence (DNA): TGTGCCAGCAGTGAAACAAGTGAAGCTTTCTTT.

As concerns this clonotype: Given the absence of the conserved phenylalanine or tryptophan at the CDR3 end, a read error is likely. The V call is TRBV7-9, the J call TRBJ2-3; D might be TRBD2 (6 bases). This CDR3 contains 15 residues. The germline CDR1 and CDR2 sequences are SEHNR and FQNEAQ (reference sequence). The CDR3 region is CAGSLVGGKIDTQYY. DNA of the CDR3: TGTGCCGGCAGCTTGGTGGGCGGGAAAATAGATACGCAGTATTAT.

This clonotype was counted between two and nine times. The chain employs TRBV24-1 and TRBJ2-2; the D is unclear. The CDR3 has 14 residues. Between the trimmed V and J ends, which lost 4 bases and 5 bases, there was a span of 10 bases. The V gene's germline CDR1 is KGHDR and CDR2 SFDVKD. Here the CDR3 reads CATSETTETGELFF. The DNA for the CDR3 is TGTGCCACCAGTGAAACGACGGAGACCGGGGAGCTGTTTTTT.

A remark on this clonotype: A read error is possible here, since a much larger clone lies one base away. The chain combines TRBV7-6 with TRBJ1-1; tentative D call: TRBD1 (6 bases). CDR3 length equals 15 residues. The germline V gene has CDR1 SGHVS and CDR2 FNYEAQ. Written as DNA, the CDR3 is TGTACCAGCAGCTTGGGGGTTCAGGGGACCACTGAAGCTTTCTTT. Its translation is CTSSLGVQGTTEAFF.